The 11 T cell receptor beta chains given below trace back to one sample, sequenced in a study of OX40 agonist ivuxolimab in advanced cancers. Here immunoSEQ multiplex PCR was the method, and the copy in TCRdb shows in-frame clones only, minus some. This sample carries 12,000 to 15,000 clones, over 75% of them seen once, and the ten largest clones take about 32%. Sequences were derived from CD4+ or CD8+ T cells sorted from blood, sampled in a trial of the OX40 agonist ivuxolimab. The receptor source for this set is an adult with an advanced solid tumor such as melanoma, head and neck, liver or kidney cancer.

This rearrangement joins TRBV7-8 to TRBJ2-2, with 12 positions matching TRBD2. CDR1 SGHVS and CDR2 FQNEAQ come from the germline V gene. J gave up 5 bases and V 4 bases, and 5 bases lay outside the gene matches. The CDR3 spans 16 residues. As DNA, the CDR3 is TGTGCCAGCAGCTCCTTAACTAGCGGGAGGACCGGGGAGCTGTTTTTT. The encoded protein is CASSSLTSGRTGELFF. Combining the CDR3 with reference TRBV7-8 and TRBJ2-2 gives the whole variable domain GAGVSQSPRYKVAKRGQDVALRCDPISGHVSLFWYQQALGQGPEFLTYFQNEAQLDKSGLPSDRFFAERPEGSVSTLKIQRTQQEDSAVYLCASSSLTSGRTGELFFGEGSRLTVL.

The gene calls are TRBV5-6 and TRBJ2-2, with D hard to call. Germline values: CDR1 SGHDT, CDR2 YYEEEE. The CDR3 sequence is 15 residues long. The V end was cut by 3 bases, the J end by 6 bases, with 15 bases between. The DNA for the CDR3 is TGTGCCAGCAGCTCCCGCCTAGGGTGGGCCGGGGAGCTGTTTTTT. Translation gives CASSSRLGWAGELFF.

V is TRBV18 and J is TRBJ2-5, with 7 bases that match TRBD1. With the DNA end fitting TRBJ2-7 better, the J assignment may be wrong. CDR1 and CDR2 (germline): KGHSH, LQKENI. CDR3 length equals 15 residues. Here the CDR3 DNA reads TGTGCCAGCTCAAAGGGGGCGACTCGAAGGGACGAGCAGTACTTC. This translates into CASSKGATRRDEQYF.

The rearrangement joins TRBV19 to TRBJ2-7; D is perhaps TRBD1 (6 bases). V was clipped by 1 base and J by 0 bases, with 10 bases between them. The germline V gene encodes CDR1 LNHDA and CDR2 SQIVND (reference sequence). The CDR3 spans 15 residues. CDR3 bases: TGTGCCAGTAGTATAGTCCAGGGGCCCTCCTACGAGCAGTACTTC. Translated, it gives CASSIVQGPSYEQYF.

The chain links TRBV6-4 to TRBJ2-7; D is tentatively TRBD1 or TRBD2 (7 bases each). The CDR3 has 16 residues. CDR1 is MRHNA, CDR2 SNTAGT, per germline. V was cut by 6 bases and J by 5 bases, with 23 bases left in between. CDR3 sequence: CASSVQGGGSLDEQYF. Written as DNA, the CDR3 is TGTGCCAGCAGCGTCCAAGGGGGCGGGAGTCTCGACGAGCAGTACTTC.

The rearrangement joins TRBV7-9 to TRBJ1-1; D ambiguous. The ends were cut back, 4 bases at V and 3 bases at J, with 21 bases in the middle. The CDR3 is 17 amino acids. Germline V gene sequence: CDR1 SEHNR, CDR2 FQNEAQ (reference sequence). CDR3 amino acids: CASSSPGVRREDTEAFF. As DNA, the CDR3 is TGTGCCAGCAGCTCCCCCGGGGTCAGGAGGGAGGACACTGAAGCTTTCTTT.

The chain carries TRBV6-5 and TRBJ2-7, with D unresolved. This CDR3 region has 14 residues. V lost 0 bases to trimming and J lost 6 bases, with 12 bases between them. The germline gives CDR1 MNHEY, CDR2 SVGAGI. The CDR3 here is CASSYSIAIGEQYF. The CDR3 DNA is TGTGCCAGCAGTTACTCGATTGCTATTGGCGAGCAGTACTTC.

This clone occurred once. The rearrangement uses TRBV5-1 and TRBJ2-5; 8 bases agree with TRBD1. The CDR3 is 15 amino acids. V lost 0 bases to trimming and J lost 5 bases; unmatched junction nucleotides: 6. Germline-derived CDR1 and CDR2 are SGHRS and YFSETQ. DNA for the CDR3: TGCGCCAGCAGCTTGGCCACAGGGGGGTATGAGACCCAGTACTTC. This translates into CASSLATGGYETQYF.

The chain uses TRBV7-9 and TRBJ1-2; a possible D gene is TRBD1 (5 bases). Looked up from germline, CDR1 is SEHNR and CDR2 is FQNEAQ (reference sequence). Trimming removed 5 bases at V and 6 bases at J, with 22 bases between. This CDR3 is built from 16 residues. The CDR3 here is CASSNDEGLVSDGYTF. In nucleotides, the CDR3 is TGTGCCAGCAGCAACGACGAGGGGCTGGTGAGTGATGGCTACACCTTC.

The rearrangement uses TRBV7-9 and TRBJ2-7, with TRBD2 matching over 7 bases. V lost 3 bases and J lost 4; bases outside the gene matches: 9. This CDR3 spans 15 amino acids. Germline V gives CDR1 SEHNR, CDR2 FQNEAQ (reference sequence). CDR3 sequence (DNA): TGTGCCAGCAGCTTTAGTGGGGCTAGCGGATACGAGCAGTACTTC. It yields the protein CASSFSGASGYEQYF.

The chain recombines TRBV2 with TRBJ1-4; D remains ambiguous. V lost 1 base to trimming and J lost 0 bases, with 6 bases between them. The CDR3 extends over 15 amino acids. The V gene's germline CDR1 is SNHLY and CDR2 FYNNEI. CDR3 sequence: CASSEGSSTNEKLFF. DNA of the CDR3: TGTGCCAGCAGTGAAGGGAGTTCAACTAATGAAAAACTGTTTTTT.